One and the same sample provided the 15 T cell receptor beta chains below, sequenced in a study of cytomegalovirus exposure and HLA in healthy donors. The PCR used 60 Vbeta and 13 Jbeta primers. The table came from immunoSEQ multiplex PCR; TCRdb's copy has only in-frame clones and leaves some out. The table records over 150,000 clones, around 82% of them present only once. Sequenced sample: PBMCs. The receptors were sampled from a woman in her forties or fifties in good health and CMV-seropositive.

This clone turned up a few times. CDR3 sequence reads: CASSQYRGWTEAFF. The CDR3 DNA sequence: TGCGCCAGCAGCCAATACAGGGGTTGGACTGAAGCTTTCTTT. The rearrangement joins TRBV4-1 to TRBJ1-1; TRBD1 aligns across 7 bases. J lost 5 bases, V lost 2 bases, and 5 bases had no gene match. CDR3 length: 14 amino acids. The germline V gene encodes CDR1 MGHRA and CDR2 YSYEKL.

CDR3 sequence: CASSLERAEQGGHYGYTF. For the CDR3, the DNA is TGTGCCAGCAGCTTAGAGAGGGCAGAACAGGGGGGGCACTATGGCTACACCTTC. The chain carries TRBV7-9 and TRBJ1-2; the match to TRBD1 covers 8 bases. The CDR3 is made up of 18 amino acids. Unmatched junction bases numbered 13, after V lost 1 base and J lost 3 bases. The germline gives CDR1 SEHNR, CDR2 FQNEAQ (reference sequence).

This clone was recorded a few times. The genes are TRBV4-2 and TRBJ1-2; 8 bases match TRBD1. CDR1 and CDR2 from the germline V gene are LGHNA and YNFKEQ. V lost 0 bases to trimming and J lost 0 bases; unmatched junction nucleotides: 3. The CDR3 has 16 amino acids. Written as DNA, the CDR3 is TGTGCCAGCAGCCAAGAGGGACAGGTCCCTAACTATGGCTACACCTTC. Its translation is CASSQEGQVPNYGYTF.

V gene TRBV5-1 combines with J gene TRBJ2-7; no clear D gene. Germline loops: CDR1 SGHRS, CDR2 YFSETQ. The CDR3 covers 15 residues. The V end was cut by 2 bases, the J end by 2 bases, with 14 bases between. CDR3 sequence: CASSLTEAGPYEQYF. In nucleotides, the CDR3 is TGCGCCAGCAGCTTAACGGAAGCAGGCCCCTACGAGCAGTACTTC.

V gene TRBV30 combines with J gene TRBJ1-5; 8 positions match TRBD1. The trim removed 3 bases at V and 6 bases at J, leaving 13 bases unmatched. CDR3 length equals 16 residues. CDR1 and CDR2 from the germline V gene are GTSNPN and SVGIG (reference sequence). The CDR3 DNA is TGTGCCTGGAGGGGTTCAGGACAGGGACGCACTCAGCCCCAGCATTTT. Amino acids: CAWRGSGQGRTQPQHF.

The chain combines TRBV4-1 with TRBJ1-2; D unclear. Deletions cut 0 bases from V and 8 bases from J, with 10 bases between. Germline assignment: CDR1 MGHRA and CDR2 YSYEKL. The CDR3 length is 13 residues. The CDR3 spells CASSQDSTGGYTF. CDR3 bases: TGCGCCAGCAGCCAAGATTCTACGGGGGGCTACACCTTC.

This sequence joins TRBV30 and TRBJ1-1; no reliable D call. Per the germline V gene, CDR1 is GTSNPN and CDR2 is SVGIG (reference sequence). Between the trimmed V and J ends, which lost 2 bases and 3 bases, there was a span of 4 bases. This CDR3 region has 11 residues. This CDR3 is CAWSFDTEAFF. CDR3 in DNA: TGTGCCTGGAGTTTCGACACTGAAGCTTTCTTT. The variable domain in full, with the rest retrieved from reference TRBV30 and TRBJ1-1, is SQTIHQWPATLVQPVGSPLSLECTVEGTSNPNLYWYRQAAGRGLQLLFYSVGIGQISSEVPQNLSASRPQDRQFILSSKKLLLSDSGFYLCAWSFDTEAFFGQGTRLTVV.

The chain couples TRBV7-3 to TRBJ2-1; tentatively, D is TRBD2 (6 bases). The CDR3 sequence is 18 residues long. The V end lost 1 base, the J end lost 0 bases, and 16 bases lay between the germline ends. The germline CDR1 and CDR2 sequences are SGHTA and FQGTGA. In DNA form, the CDR3 reads TGTGCCAGCAGCTTAAAGCCCACTAGCTGGGACTCCTACAATGAGCAGTTCTTC. This codes for CASSLKPTSWDSYNEQFF. Filled out from reference TRBV7-3 and TRBJ2-1, the complete variable domain reads GAGVSQTPSNKVTEKGKYVELRCDPISGHTALYWYRQSLGQGPEFLIYFQGTGAADDSGLPNDRFFAVRPEGSVSTLKIQRTERGDSAVYLCASSLKPTSWDSYNEQFFGPGTRLTVL.

The chain combines TRBV5-1 with TRBJ2-6, with TRBD1 as a possible D gene (5 bases). The CDR3 has 18 amino acids. The germline CDR1 and CDR2 sequences are SGHRS and YFSETQ. Trimming removed 4 bases at V and 0 bases at J, with 17 bases between. In nucleotides, the CDR3 is TGCGCCAGCAGCCCGGATCTCGGACACAACTCTGGGGCCAACGTCCTGACTTTC. This sequence encodes CASSPDLGHNSGANVLTF.

The chain uses TRBV2 and TRBJ1-1; possible D gene TRBD1, 5 bases. With 4 bases removed from V and 0 bases from J, the gap between germline ends came to 9 bases. In germline, CDR1 is SNHLY, CDR2 FYNNEI. The CDR3 is 14 residues long. The CDR3 sequence: CASSARGMNTEAFF. The CDR3 bases are TGTGCCAGCAGTGCTCGGGGGATGAACACTGAAGCTTTCTTT.

This clone was detected only a few times. The CDR3 coding sequence is TGTGCCAGCAATGCGCAGGGGGCCGATAATTCACCCCTCCACTTT. It encodes CASNAQGADNSPLHF. V usage is TRBV2 and J usage is TRBJ1-6; 8 nucleotides match TRBD1. V lost 7 bases, J lost 5 bases, and 7 bases stayed unmatched. The CDR3 is 15 residues long. CDR1 SNHLY and CDR2 FYNNEI come from the germline V gene.

The V and J genes are TRBV9 and TRBJ2-1, with 9 bases that match TRBD1. From germline, CDR1 is SGDLS and CDR2 YYNGEE. The V gene end was trimmed by 3 bases and the J gene end by 3 bases; junction bases not matched to a gene: 4. This CDR3 is 15 amino acids long. The CDR3 protein is CASSGGTGFYNEQFF. CDR3 in DNA: TGTGCCAGCAGCGGCGGGACAGGGTTCTACAATGAGCAGTTCTTC.

This sequence joins TRBV18 and TRBJ1-2, with 8 bases fitting TRBD1. The CDR3 contains 13 residues. V was pared by 3 bases and J by 4 bases, with 1 base of the junction left unmatched. CDR1 is KGHSH and CDR2 is LQKENI in the germline V gene. CDR3 in DNA: TGTGCCAGCTCACCCGACAGGGGCTATGGCTACACCTTC. This codes for CASSPDRGYGYTF.

This chain links TRBV7-9 with TRBJ1-2; D call uncertain. Germline assignment: CDR1 SEHNR and CDR2 FQNEAQ (reference sequence). The germline V and J ends were trimmed by 4 bases and 1 base, with 13 bases remaining between them. The CDR3 runs to 15 residues. The DNA for the CDR3 is TGTGCCAGCAGCTCGACATCCGTTGTTAACTATGGCTACACCTTC. This codes for CASSSTSVVNYGYTF.

This rearrangement joins TRBV5-1 to TRBJ2-3; D gene unclear. The CDR3 has 13 amino acids. Trimming left V 7 bases short and J 0 bases short, with 9 bases between. CDR1 and CDR2 (germline): SGHRS, YFSETQ. The CDR3 region is CASRLGSTDTQYF. The CDR3 DNA sequence: TGCGCCAGCCGGCTAGGTAGCACAGATACGCAGTATTTT.